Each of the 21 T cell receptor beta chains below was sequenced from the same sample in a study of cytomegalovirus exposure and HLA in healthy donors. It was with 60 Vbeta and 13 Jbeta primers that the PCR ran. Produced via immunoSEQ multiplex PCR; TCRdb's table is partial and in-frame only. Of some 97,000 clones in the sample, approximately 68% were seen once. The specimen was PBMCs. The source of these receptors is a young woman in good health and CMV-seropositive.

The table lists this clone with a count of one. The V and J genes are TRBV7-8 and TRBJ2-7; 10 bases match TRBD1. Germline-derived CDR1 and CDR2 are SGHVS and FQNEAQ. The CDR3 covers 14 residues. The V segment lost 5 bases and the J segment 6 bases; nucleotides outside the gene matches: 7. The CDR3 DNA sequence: TGTGCCAGCAGCACCAGACAGGGGGCTTCCGAGCAGTACTTC. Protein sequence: CASSTRQGASEQYF.

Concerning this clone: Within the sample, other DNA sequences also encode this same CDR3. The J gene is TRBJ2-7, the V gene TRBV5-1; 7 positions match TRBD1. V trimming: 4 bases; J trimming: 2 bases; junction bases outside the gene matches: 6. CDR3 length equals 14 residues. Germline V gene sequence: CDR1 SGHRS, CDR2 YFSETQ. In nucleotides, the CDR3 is TGCGCCAGCAGCCCCGCAGGGGGACCCTACGAGCAGTACTTC. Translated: CASSPAGGPYEQYF.

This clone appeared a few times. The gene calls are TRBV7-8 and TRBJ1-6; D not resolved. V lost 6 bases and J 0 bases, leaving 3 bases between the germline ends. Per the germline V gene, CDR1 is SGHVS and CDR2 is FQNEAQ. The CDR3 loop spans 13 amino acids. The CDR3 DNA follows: TGTGCCAGCAGGAGCTCCTATAATTCACCCCTCCACTTT. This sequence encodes CASRSSYNSPLHF. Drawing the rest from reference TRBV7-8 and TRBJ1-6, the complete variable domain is GAGVSQSPRYKVAKRGQDVALRCDPISGHVSLFWYQQALGQGPEFLTYFQNEAQLDKSGLPSDRFFAERPEGSVSTLKIQRTQQEDSAVYLCASRSSYNSPLHFGNGTRLTVT.

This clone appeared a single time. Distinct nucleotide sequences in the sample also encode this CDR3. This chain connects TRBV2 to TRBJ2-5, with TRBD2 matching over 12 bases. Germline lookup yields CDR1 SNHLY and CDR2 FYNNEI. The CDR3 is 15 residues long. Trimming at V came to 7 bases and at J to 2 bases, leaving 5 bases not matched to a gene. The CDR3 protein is CASNGLAGLQETQYF. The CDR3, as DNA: TGTGCCAGCAACGGACTAGCGGGACTACAAGAGACCCAGTACTTC.

Here the CDR3 reads CASSYSGRKIYNEQFF. The CDR3 DNA is TGTGCCAGCAGTTACTCCGGCAGGAAAATCTACAATGAGCAGTTCTTC. The chain uses TRBV6-5 and TRBJ2-1; D is unresolved. The germline V gene encodes CDR1 MNHEY and CDR2 SVGAGI. The CDR3 totals 16 residues. The V and J ends lost 0 bases and 3 bases respectively, with 12 bases between them.

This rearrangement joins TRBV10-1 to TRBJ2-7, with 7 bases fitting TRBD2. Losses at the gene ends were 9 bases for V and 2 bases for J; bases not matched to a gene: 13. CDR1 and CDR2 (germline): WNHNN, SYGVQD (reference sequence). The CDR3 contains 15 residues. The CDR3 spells CARPPGGNSPYEQYF. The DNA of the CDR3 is TGCGCCAGGCCCCCGGGGGGTAATTCCCCCTACGAGCAGTACTTC.

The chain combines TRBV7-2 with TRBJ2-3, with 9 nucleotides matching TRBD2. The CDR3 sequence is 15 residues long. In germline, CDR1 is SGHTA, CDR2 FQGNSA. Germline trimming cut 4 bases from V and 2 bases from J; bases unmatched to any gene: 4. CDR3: CASSSTSGPTDTQYF. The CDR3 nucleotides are TGTGCCAGCAGCTCGACTAGCGGTCCCACAGATACGCAGTATTTT.

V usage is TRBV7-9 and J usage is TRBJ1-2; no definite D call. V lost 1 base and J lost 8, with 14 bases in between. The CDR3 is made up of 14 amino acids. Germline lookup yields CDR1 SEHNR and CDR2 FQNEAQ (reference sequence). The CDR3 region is CASSLGSVRGGYTF. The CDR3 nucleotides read TGTGCCAGCAGCTTAGGGTCCGTCCGGGGAGGCTACACCTTC.

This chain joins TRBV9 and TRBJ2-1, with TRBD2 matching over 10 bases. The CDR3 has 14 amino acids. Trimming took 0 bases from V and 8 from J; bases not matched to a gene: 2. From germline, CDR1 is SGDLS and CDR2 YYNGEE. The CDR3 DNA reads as TGTGCCAGCAGCGTAGATGGGACTAGCGATGAGCAGTTCTTC. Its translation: CASSVDGTSDEQFF.

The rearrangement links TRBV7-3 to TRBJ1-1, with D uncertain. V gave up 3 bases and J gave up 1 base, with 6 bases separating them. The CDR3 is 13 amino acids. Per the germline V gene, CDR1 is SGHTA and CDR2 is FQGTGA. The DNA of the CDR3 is TGTGCCAGCAGCTTGCAGGAGAACACTGAAGCTTTCTTT. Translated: CASSLQENTEAFF.

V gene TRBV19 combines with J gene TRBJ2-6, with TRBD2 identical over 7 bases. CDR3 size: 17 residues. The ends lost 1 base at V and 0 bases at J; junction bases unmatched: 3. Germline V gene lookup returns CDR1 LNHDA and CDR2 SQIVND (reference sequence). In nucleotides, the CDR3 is TGTGCCAGTAGTATAGGCATAGCGGGCTCTGGGGCCAACGTCCTGACTTTC. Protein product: CASSIGIAGSGANVLTF.

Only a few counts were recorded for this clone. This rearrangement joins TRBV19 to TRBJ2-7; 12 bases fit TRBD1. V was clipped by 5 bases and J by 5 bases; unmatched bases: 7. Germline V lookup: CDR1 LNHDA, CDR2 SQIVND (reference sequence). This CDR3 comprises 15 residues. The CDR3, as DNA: TGTGCCAGTAGTGTTGGGACAGGGGGCTACGACGAGCAGTACTTC. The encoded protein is CASSVGTGGYDEQYF. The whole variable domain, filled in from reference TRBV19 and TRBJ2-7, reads DGGITQSPKYLFRKEGQNVTLSCEQNLNHDAMYWYRQDPGQGLRLIYYSQIVNDFQKGDIAEGYSVSREKKESFPLTVTSAQKNPTAFYLCASSVGTGGYDEQYFGPGTRLTVT.

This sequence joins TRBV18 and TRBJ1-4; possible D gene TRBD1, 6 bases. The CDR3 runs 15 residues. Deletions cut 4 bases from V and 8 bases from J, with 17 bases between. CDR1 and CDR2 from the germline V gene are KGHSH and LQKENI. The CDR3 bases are TGTGCCAGCTCACGGACCATGACAGGTGGGGAAAAACTGTTTTTT. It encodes CASSRTMTGGEKLFF.

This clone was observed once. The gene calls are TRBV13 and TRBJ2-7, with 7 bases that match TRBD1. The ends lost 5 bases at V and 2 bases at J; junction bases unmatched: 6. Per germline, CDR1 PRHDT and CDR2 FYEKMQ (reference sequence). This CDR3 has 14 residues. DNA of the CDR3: TGTGCCAGCAGCCAAAAGACAGGGCCCTACGAGCAGTACTTC. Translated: CASSQKTGPYEQYF.

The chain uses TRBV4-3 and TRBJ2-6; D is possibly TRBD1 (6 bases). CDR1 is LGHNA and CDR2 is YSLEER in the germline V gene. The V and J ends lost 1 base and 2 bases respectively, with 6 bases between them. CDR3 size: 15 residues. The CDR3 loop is CASSQGDTGANVLTF. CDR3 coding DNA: TGCGCCAGCAGCCAAGGGGACACTGGGGCCAACGTCCTGACTTTC.

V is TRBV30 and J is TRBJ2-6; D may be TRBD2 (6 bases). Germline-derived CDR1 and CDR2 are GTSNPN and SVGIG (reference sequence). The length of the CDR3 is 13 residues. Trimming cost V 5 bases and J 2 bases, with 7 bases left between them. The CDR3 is CAWGTPGANVLTF. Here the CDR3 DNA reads TGTGCCTGGGGGACTCCTGGGGCCAACGTCCTGACTTTC.

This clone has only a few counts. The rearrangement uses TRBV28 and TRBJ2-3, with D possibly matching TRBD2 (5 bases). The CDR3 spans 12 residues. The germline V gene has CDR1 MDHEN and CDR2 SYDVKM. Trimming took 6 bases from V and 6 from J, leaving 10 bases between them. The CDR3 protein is CASSTRGDTQYF. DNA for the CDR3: TGTGCCAGCAGCACCAGAGGGGATACGCAGTATTTT.

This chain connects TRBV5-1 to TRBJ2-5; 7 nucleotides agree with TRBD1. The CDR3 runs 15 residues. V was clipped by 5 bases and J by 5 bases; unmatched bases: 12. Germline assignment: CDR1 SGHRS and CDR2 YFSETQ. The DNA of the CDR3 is TGCGCCAGCAGGTTCGGGACAGTGGAAGGGGAGACCCAGTACTTC. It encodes CASRFGTVEGETQYF.

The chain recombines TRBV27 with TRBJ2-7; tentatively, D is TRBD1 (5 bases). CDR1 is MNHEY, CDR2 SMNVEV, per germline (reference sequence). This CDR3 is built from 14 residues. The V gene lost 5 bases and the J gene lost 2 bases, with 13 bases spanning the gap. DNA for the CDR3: TGTGCCAGCAGTCTTAGGGGCCAGGCCTACGAGCAGTACTTC. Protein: CASSLRGQAYEQYF.

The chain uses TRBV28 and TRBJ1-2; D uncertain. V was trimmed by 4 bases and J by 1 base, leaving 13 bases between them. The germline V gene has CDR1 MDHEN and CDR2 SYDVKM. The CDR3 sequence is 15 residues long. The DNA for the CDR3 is TGTGCCAGCAGTTCTCGGAGCAACTATAACTATGGCTACACCTTC. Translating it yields CASSSRSNYNYGYTF.

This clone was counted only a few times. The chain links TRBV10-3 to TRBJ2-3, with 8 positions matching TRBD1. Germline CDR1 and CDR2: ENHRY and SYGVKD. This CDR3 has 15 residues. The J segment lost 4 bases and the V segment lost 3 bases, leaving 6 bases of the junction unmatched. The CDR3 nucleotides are TGTGCCATCAGTGAAGGACAGGGCCCCGCAGATACGCAGTATTTT. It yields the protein CAISEGQGPADTQYF.